The entry below describes one T cell receptor beta chain. Its target is not known. The junction departs from germline at one end; a sequencing error may be responsible. This record comes from a study of blood T cells in healthy people across ages. Then a second PCR, running roughly 6 to 12 cycles, was carried out with a sample-barcoded 5' primer and a J-beta primer mix. Using its own MiXCR run on the 5' RACE reads, TCRdb lists one record per CDR3 protein. The profile shows about a million distinct CDR3 sequences, approximately 49% of them singletons. Study conclusions and caveats: The long-lived group displayed more naive CD4+ cells, plus higher diversity, than the aged donors did. Not knowing donor CMV status may have confounded expanded clonotype changes. Per million T cells, TCR beta diversity dropped roughly linearly as age increased.

Ranging in age from roughly 6 to 100, the donors were healthy Caucasian individuals from Russia. The origin of this receptor is a man aged 25 to 40 in good health. Sequenced material: blood.

The CDR3: CASSFGGRRADAQYF. In nucleotides, the CDR3 is TGTGCCAGCAGCTTCGGCGGAAGGAGGGCAGATGCGCAGTATTTT. This chain joins TRBV12-3 or TRBV12-4 and TRBJ2-3, with D maybe TRBD2 (6 bases). This CDR3 contains 15 residues.